The 28 T cell receptor beta chains in this list originate from one sample, sequenced in a study of blood T cell repertoires in COVID-19. Here immunoSEQ multiplex PCR was the method, and the copy in TCRdb shows in-frame clones only, minus some. The profile shows around 280,000 clones, approximately 91% of them singletons. Source material: PBMCs or T cells enriched from blood (not recorded which). The receptor source for this set is a woman in her forties who had recovered from COVID-19.

The chain links TRBV11-2 to TRBJ1-5; D remains unclear. This CDR3 is 13 amino acids long. Germline V gives CDR1 SGHAT, CDR2 FQNNGV. Trimming shortened V by 2 bases and J by 3 bases, and 5 bases separated the two germline ends. The CDR3 is CASSLHTNQPQHF. In DNA form, the CDR3 reads TGTGCCAGCAGCTTACACACCAATCAGCCCCAGCATTTT. The whole variable domain, remainder taken from reference TRBV11-2 and TRBJ1-5, is EAGVAQSPRYKIIEKRQSVAFWCNPISGHATLYWYQQILGQGPKLLIQFQNNGVVDDSQLPKDRFSAERLKGVDSTLKIQPAKLEDSAVYLCASSLHTNQPQHFGDGTRLSIL.

Details on this clone: Within the sample, other DNA sequences also encode this same CDR3. This chain links TRBV27 with TRBJ1-2, with 7 nucleotides matching TRBD1. V lost 5 bases and J lost 4; bases outside the gene matches: 4. CDR3 length equals 13 residues. Germline lookup yields CDR1 MNHEY and CDR2 SMNVEV (reference sequence). The CDR3 DNA is TGTGCCAGCAGTCCGGACAGGAGCTATGGCTACACCTTC. It specifies CASSPDRSYGYTF.

The chain joins TRBV7-9 to TRBJ1-2; a possible D gene is TRBD1 (5 bases). CDR1 and CDR2 (germline): SEHNR, FQNEAQ (reference sequence). V dropped 7 bases and J dropped 3 bases, with 12 bases sitting between them. The CDR3 is 13 residues long. The CDR3 DNA sequence: TGTGCCAGCACCCAGGGAACCTACTATGGCTACACCTTC. Amino acid sequence: CASTQGTYYGYTF.

The V gene is TRBV3-1 (or the pseudogene TRBV3-2), the J gene TRBJ1-3; no clear D. Germline values: CDR1 LGHDT, CDR2 YNNKEL (reference sequence). The CDR3 loop spans 14 amino acids. V was trimmed by 1 base and J by 4 bases, leaving 8 bases between them. CDR3 sequence reads: CASSQGWEGNTIYF. The CDR3 DNA reads TGTGCCAGCAGCCAAGGCTGGGAGGGAAACACCATATATTTT.

The gene calls are TRBV7-2 and TRBJ2-1, with a weak D call TRBD1 (6 bases). With 6 bases removed from V and 6 bases from J, the gap between germline ends came to 12 bases. The CDR3 extends over 13 amino acids. Germline CDR1 and CDR2: SGHTA and FQGNSA. CDR3 in amino acids: CASRFTGTNEQFF. The CDR3 region has the DNA TGTGCCAGCAGGTTTACAGGGACCAATGAGCAGTTCTTC.

The rearrangement links TRBV28 to TRBJ2-5, with TRBD2 identical over 7 bases. V lost 3 bases to trimming and J lost 5 bases; unmatched junction nucleotides: 6. The CDR3 has 14 residues. Germline loops: CDR1 MDHEN, CDR2 SYDVKM. The CDR3 DNA reads TGTGCCAGCAGTTTTACGGCGGGAGCGGAGACCCAGTACTTC. Amino acid sequence: CASSFTAGAETQYF.

The chain links TRBV6-2 or TRBV6-3 to TRBJ1-2, with 8 nucleotides matching TRBD1. Germline CDR1 and CDR2: MNHEY and SVGEGT. V trimming: 4 bases; J trimming: 3 bases; junction bases outside the gene matches: 13. The CDR3 spans 17 residues. This chain's CDR3 is CASSSTDRVLSYYGYTF. DNA for the CDR3: TGTGCCAGCAGTTCCACGGACAGGGTACTGAGCTACTATGGCTACACCTTC.

V gene TRBV4-3 combines with J gene TRBJ1-4; the match to TRBD1 covers 8 bases. The V gene end was trimmed by 1 base and the J gene end by 7 bases; junction bases not matched to a gene: 5. Germline CDR1 reads LGHNA; CDR2 reads YSLEER. The length of the CDR3 is 15 residues. CDR3 sequence: CASSQGTGSGEKLFF. CDR3 in DNA: TGCGCCAGCAGCCAAGGGACAGGGTCTGGTGAAAAACTGTTTTTT.

The J gene is TRBJ1-2, the V gene TRBV5-5; no clear D gene. V was cut by 4 bases and J by 5 bases, with 18 bases left in between. CDR1 and CDR2 (germline): SGHKS, YYEKEE (reference sequence). The CDR3 length is 15 residues. This CDR3 reads CASSRPEGTGYGYTF. CDR3 sequence (DNA): TGTGCCAGCAGCCGCCCAGAGGGCACCGGGTATGGCTACACCTTC.

The J gene is TRBJ1-5, the V gene TRBV30, with D tentatively TRBD1 (5 bases). Germline V lookup: CDR1 GTSNPN, CDR2 SVGIG (reference sequence). This CDR3 comprises 13 residues. V was pared by 2 bases and J by 6 bases, with 11 bases between. CDR3 in amino acids: CAWSKGAGQPQHF. The DNA for the CDR3 is TGTGCCTGGAGTAAAGGGGCAGGTCAGCCCCAGCATTTT.

In its sample, this clone was seen once. The gene calls are TRBV19 and TRBJ1-4; D call uncertain. Germline V gene lookup returns CDR1 LNHDA and CDR2 SQIVND (reference sequence). V was cut by 1 base and J by 8 bases, with 8 bases left in between. The length of the CDR3 is 13 residues. As DNA, the CDR3 is TGTGCCAGTAGTATAGGGGCAACGGAAAAACTGTTTTTT. It translates to CASSIGATEKLFF.

Note on this clone: At one boundary the junction diverges from the germline segment, which might be a read error. J is TRBJ1-1 and V is TRBV7-2, with TRBD1 identical over 11 bases. Germline loops: CDR1 SGHTA, CDR2 FQGNSA. The CDR3 covers 15 residues. CDR3 sequence: CASSLGTGGAGKQGF. CDR3 coding DNA: TGTGCCAGCAGCTTAGGGACAGGGGGCGCCGGGAAGCAGGGCTTT. Combining the CDR3 with reference TRBV7-2 and TRBJ1-1 gives the whole variable domain GAGVSQSPSNKVTEKGKDVELRCDPISGHTALYWYRQSLGQGLEFLIYFQGNSAPDKSGLPSDRFSAERTGGSVSTLTIQRTQQEDSAVYLCASSLGTGGAGKQGFGQGTRLTVV.

The chain uses TRBV19 and TRBJ2-1, with 8 positions matching TRBD2. The CDR3 has 15 residues. Germline-derived CDR1 and CDR2 are LNHDA and SQIVND (reference sequence). The junction had 11 bases not matched to a gene; V was cut back by 6 bases and J by 7 bases. CDR3 residues: CASSLGRAFTNEQFF. The CDR3 bases are TGTGCCAGTAGCCTCGGGAGGGCCTTTACGAATGAGCAGTTCTTC. The full variable domain, its missing parts supplied by reference TRBV19 and TRBJ2-1, is DGGITQSPKYLFRKEGQNVTLSCEQNLNHDAMYWYRQDPGQGLRLIYYSQIVNDFQKGDIAEGYSVSREKKESFPLTVTSAQKNPTAFYLCASSLGRAFTNEQFFGPGTRLTVL.

V and J are TRBV6-5 and TRBJ2-1; D gene ambiguous. Per the germline V gene, CDR1 is MNHEY and CDR2 is SVGAGI. The V gene lost 0 bases and the J gene lost 1 base, with 10 bases spanning the gap. The CDR3 covers 16 residues. The CDR3 reads CASSYSTQVSYNEQFF. The CDR3 region has the DNA TGTGCCAGCAGTTACTCGACCCAGGTGTCCTACAATGAGCAGTTCTTC.

The chain recombines TRBV19 with TRBJ1-5, with D uncertain. The CDR3 has 15 residues. Germline lookup yields CDR1 LNHDA and CDR2 SQIVND (reference sequence). V was clipped by 5 bases and J by 0 bases, with 11 bases between them. The DNA of the CDR3 is TGTGCCAGTAGTTGGGCAGAATATAGCAATCAGCCCCAGCATTTT. Its translation is CASSWAEYSNQPQHF. Combining the CDR3 with reference TRBV19 and TRBJ1-5 gives the whole variable domain DGGITQSPKYLFRKEGQNVTLSCEQNLNHDAMYWYRQDPGQGLRLIYYSQIVNDFQKGDIAEGYSVSREKKESFPLTVTSAQKNPTAFYLCASSWAEYSNQPQHFGDGTRLSIL.

CDR3 residues: CATSDPFTGVGTEAFF. CDR3 nucleotide sequence: TGTGCCACCAGTGACCCCTTTACAGGGGTAGGAACTGAAGCTTTCTTT. This chain connects TRBV24-1 to TRBJ1-1; the match to TRBD1 covers 7 bases. The CDR3 contains 16 residues. V lost 4 bases, J lost 5 bases, and 12 bases stayed unmatched. Germline V gene data show CDR1 as KGHDR and CDR2 as SFDVKD.

V is TRBV30 and J is TRBJ2-3; D is unclear. The germline V gene encodes CDR1 GTSNPN and CDR2 SVGIG (reference sequence). The CDR3 is 13 residues long. V lost 7 bases and J 0 bases, leaving 11 bases between the germline ends. The CDR3 region is CASFPSSTDTQYF. The CDR3 nucleotides are TGTGCCTCCTTTCCGTCTAGCACAGATACGCAGTATTTT.

This clone was recorded only once. The rearrangement links TRBV7-9 to TRBJ2-2; 9 nucleotides line up with TRBD1. This CDR3 has 16 residues. V lost 2 bases, J lost 7 bases, and 8 bases stayed unmatched. The germline V gene encodes CDR1 SEHNR and CDR2 FQNEAQ (reference sequence). The chain's CDR3 is CASSLLLGTGSGELFF. The CDR3 DNA reads TGTGCCAGCAGCTTACTACTTGGGACAGGGAGCGGGGAGCTGTTTTTT.

This sequence joins TRBV6-2 or TRBV6-3 and TRBJ2-7; 7 nucleotides align to TRBD2. The CDR3 contains 14 residues. Germline-derived CDR1 and CDR2 are MNHEY and SVGEGT. Losses at the gene ends were 0 bases for V and 6 bases for J; bases not matched to a gene: 5. As DNA, the CDR3 is TGTGCCAGCAGTTACTCCCGCGGGAGCTCCGAGCAGTACTTC. Translating it yields CASSYSRGSSEQYF.

The chain has TRBV2 and TRBJ2-7; possibly TRBD1 for D (5 bases). V lost 2 bases to trimming and J lost 5 bases, with 10 bases between them. The CDR3 has 13 amino acids. Germline V gene data show CDR1 as SNHLY and CDR2 as FYNNEI. CDR3 sequence reads: CASSEQGIDEQYF. CDR3 DNA sequence: TGTGCCAGCAGTGAACAGGGAATTGACGAGCAGTACTTC.

The gene calls are TRBV15 and TRBJ2-1; TRBD2 agrees at 8 bases. V shed 4 bases, J shed 6 bases, and the junction held 17 bases outside the gene matches. Germline values: CDR1 LNHNV, CDR2 YYDKDF (reference sequence). The CDR3 loop spans 18 amino acids. The CDR3 spells CATSTGLARAGFANEQFF. The CDR3 DNA is TGTGCCACCAGCACAGGACTAGCCAGGGCGGGGTTCGCCAATGAGCAGTTCTTC.

The rearrangement joins TRBV18 to TRBJ1-1; 7 bases are a match to TRBD1. This CDR3 contains 15 residues. The germline V gene has CDR1 KGHSH and CDR2 LQKENI. V lost 2 bases and J lost 0; bases outside the gene matches: 3. The CDR3 coding sequence is TGTGCCAGCTCACCAAGGGGACAGATGAACACTGAAGCTTTCTTT. As protein: CASSPRGQMNTEAFF. Combining the CDR3 with reference TRBV18 and TRBJ1-1 gives the whole variable domain NAGVMQNPRHLVRRRGQEARLRCSPMKGHSHVYWYRQLPEEGLKFMVYLQKENIIDESGMPKERFSAEFPKEGPSILRIQQVVRGDSAAYFCASSPRGQMNTEAFFGQGTRLTVV.

This chain links TRBV19 with TRBJ1-2; a weak D match, TRBD1 (5 bases). Germline V gives CDR1 LNHDA, CDR2 SQIVND (reference sequence). Trimming left V 4 bases short and J 4 bases short, with 16 bases between. The CDR3 extends over 15 amino acids. As DNA, the CDR3 is TGTGCCAGTAGTACCGCGACAGCCTCCTTCTATGGCTACACCTTC. It translates to CASSTATASFYGYTF.

The V gene is TRBV19, the J gene TRBJ1-2; 7 bases match TRBD1. The J segment lost 0 bases and the V segment lost 6 bases, leaving 7 bases of the junction unmatched. CDR3 length: 15 amino acids. The germline gives CDR1 LNHDA, CDR2 SQIVND (reference sequence). CDR3 region: CASRRGLIANYGYTF. CDR3 bases: TGTGCCAGTAGAAGGGGGCTCATAGCTAACTATGGCTACACCTTC. Combining the CDR3 with reference TRBV19 and TRBJ1-2 gives the whole variable domain DGGITQSPKYLFRKEGQNVTLSCEQNLNHDAMYWYRQDPGQGLRLIYYSQIVNDFQKGDIAEGYSVSREKKESFPLTVTSAQKNPTAFYLCASRRGLIANYGYTFGSGTRLTVV.

This clone was counted a single time. V and J are TRBV7-3 and TRBJ1-6, with TRBD1 matching 7 bases. Trimming took 6 bases from V and 7 from J; bases not matched to a gene: 9. The CDR3 loop spans 15 amino acids. Per germline, CDR1 SGHTA and CDR2 FQGTGA. The chain's CDR3 is CASSRENRGNSPLHF. The CDR3, as DNA: TGTGCCAGCAGTCGAGAAAACAGGGGAAATTCACCCCTCCACTTT.

The chain recombines TRBV5-4 with TRBJ1-2; 8 nucleotides align to TRBD1. This CDR3 contains 14 residues. Losses at the gene ends were 0 bases for V and 6 bases for J; bases not matched to a gene: 4. CDR1 is SGHNT, CDR2 YYREEE, per germline (reference sequence). This CDR3 is CASSLDRGSNGYTF. CDR3 DNA sequence: TGTGCCAGCAGCTTGGACAGGGGGTCTAATGGCTACACCTTC.

The chain combines TRBV7-2 with TRBJ1-6; D is uncertain. Deletions cut 8 bases from V and 6 bases from J, with 8 bases between. The CDR3 sequence is 12 residues long. Germline assignment: CDR1 SGHTA and CDR2 FQGNSA. CDR3 amino acids: CASSGINSPLHF. The CDR3 nucleotides read TGTGCCAGCTCGGGGATTAATTCACCCCTCCACTTT.

The V and J genes are TRBV10-3 and TRBJ2-3, with TRBD2 matching over 14 bases. Germline V lookup: CDR1 ENHRY, CDR2 SYGVKD. The CDR3 is 11 residues long. V gave up 10 bases and J gave up 11 bases; unmatched junction bases: 2. This CDR3 reads CASGTSGRQYF. In DNA form, the CDR3 reads TGTGCCAGCGGGACTAGCGGGAGGCAGTATTTT.